The 10 T cell receptor beta chains in this list originate from one sample, sequenced in a study of blood T cell repertoires in COVID-19. Only in-frame clones appear in the TCRdb table, and some are missing; sequencing was by immunoSEQ multiplex PCR. The sample holds over 130,000 clones; roughly 84% are singletons and the top ten take around 8%. The sequenced sample consisted of peripheral blood. The source is a human donor in a cohort sampled during active COVID-19.

This clone has a single count. The chain uses TRBV5-1 and TRBJ2-5, with TRBD2 identical over 9 bases. This CDR3 is built from 15 residues. The V gene end was trimmed by 3 bases and the J gene end by 2 bases; junction bases not matched to a gene: 5. Germline lookup yields CDR1 SGHRS and CDR2 YFSETQ. For the CDR3, the DNA is TGCGCCAGCAGCTCACCGGGACTAGCACAAGAGACCCAGTACTTC. This gives the protein CASSSPGLAQETQYF.

The chain joins TRBV15 to TRBJ1-5; D unresolved. This CDR3 region has 15 residues. Germline V gene data show CDR1 as LNHNV and CDR2 as YYDKDF (reference sequence). V was cut by 0 bases and J by 2 bases, with 8 bases left in between. CDR3 amino acids: CATSREEGGNQPQHF. The DNA of the CDR3 is TGTGCCACCAGCAGAGAAGAGGGAGGCAATCAGCCCCAGCATTTT.

CDR3 coding DNA: TGTGCCAGTCATCCGGGGACAGGGCAAAGTCGCAATCAGCCCCAGCATTTT. Translation: CASHPGTGQSRNQPQHF. The chain couples TRBV19 to TRBJ1-5; 9 bases match TRBD1. V lost 8 bases, J lost 2 bases, and 13 bases stayed unmatched. Germline V lookup: CDR1 LNHDA, CDR2 SQIVND (reference sequence). The CDR3 spans 17 residues.

The chain uses TRBV27 and TRBJ1-5; D gene ambiguous. Trimming shortened V by 1 base and J by 6 bases, and 16 bases separated the two germline ends. Per the germline V gene, CDR1 is MNHEY and CDR2 is SMNVEV (reference sequence). CDR3 length: 16 residues. The CDR3 nucleotides read TGTGCCAGCAGTTTATTCGGGGAGTTAGGCAGTCAGCCCCAGCATTTT. The encoded protein is CASSLFGELGSQPQHF.

This clone was recorded once. The chain links TRBV5-1 to TRBJ2-2, with D possibly TRBD1 on 6 matching bases. V dropped 4 bases and J dropped 4 bases, with 8 bases sitting between them. CDR1 and CDR2 (germline): SGHRS, YFSETQ. The CDR3 sequence is 13 residues long. Here the CDR3 reads CASSQGGTGELFF. CDR3 nucleotide sequence: TGCGCCAGCAGCCAAGGGGGCACCGGGGAGCTGTTTTTT.

V usage is TRBV2 and J usage is TRBJ1-6; 9 bases align to TRBD1. Unmatched junction bases numbered 5, after V lost 4 bases and J lost 4 bases. Germline V CDR1 and CDR2: SNHLY, FYNNEI. The CDR3 spans 16 residues. CDR3 in amino acids: CASSGQGTGYNSPLHF. In DNA form, the CDR3 reads TGTGCCAGCAGTGGGCAGGGGACAGGGTATAATTCACCCCTCCACTTT.

The rearrangement uses TRBV20-1 and TRBJ2-2; no clear D. Trimming cost V 3 bases and J 5 bases, with 16 bases left between them. Per germline, CDR1 DFQATT and CDR2 SNEGSKA (reference sequence). The CDR3 is 15 residues long. CDR3 DNA sequence: TGCAGTGCTAGTGGGCGGATTTCGTCGACCGGGGAGCTGTTTTTT. Translating it yields CSASGRISSTGELFF.

The chain employs TRBV19 and TRBJ2-6, with TRBD1 matching over 7 bases. Germline trimming cut 7 bases from V and 0 bases from J; bases unmatched to any gene: 9. The CDR3 length is 17 residues. The germline V gene encodes CDR1 LNHDA and CDR2 SQIVND (reference sequence). The CDR3 coding sequence is TGTGCCAGTATACGGGACAGCGGACTCTCTGGGGCCAACGTCCTGACTTTC. Encoded protein: CASIRDSGLSGANVLTF. Variable domain in full (rest from reference TRBV19 and TRBJ2-6): DGGITQSPKYLFRKEGQNVTLSCEQNLNHDAMYWYRQDPGQGLRLIYYSQIVNDFQKGDIAEGYSVSREKKESFPLTVTSAQKNPTAFYLCASIRDSGLSGANVLTFGAGSRLTVL.

V usage is TRBV9 and J usage is TRBJ1-2; D gene uncertain. Germline CDR1 and CDR2: SGDLS and YYNGEE. Trimming pared 3 bases from V and 8 bases from J, leaving 11 bases between. The CDR3 has 12 residues. CDR3 in amino acids: CASSADIGGYTF. CDR3 nucleotides: TGTGCCAGCAGCGCTGACATAGGCGGCTACACCTTC.

V gene TRBV7-9 combines with J gene TRBJ1-5; 7 nucleotides line up with TRBD1. Germline-derived CDR1 and CDR2 are SEHNR and FQNEAQ (reference sequence). CDR3 length: 13 amino acids. V trimming: 5 bases; J trimming: 7 bases; junction bases outside the gene matches: 5. CDR3: CASSLTGEQPQHF. CDR3 bases: TGTGCCAGCAGCCTAACAGGGGAGCAGCCCCAGCATTTT.